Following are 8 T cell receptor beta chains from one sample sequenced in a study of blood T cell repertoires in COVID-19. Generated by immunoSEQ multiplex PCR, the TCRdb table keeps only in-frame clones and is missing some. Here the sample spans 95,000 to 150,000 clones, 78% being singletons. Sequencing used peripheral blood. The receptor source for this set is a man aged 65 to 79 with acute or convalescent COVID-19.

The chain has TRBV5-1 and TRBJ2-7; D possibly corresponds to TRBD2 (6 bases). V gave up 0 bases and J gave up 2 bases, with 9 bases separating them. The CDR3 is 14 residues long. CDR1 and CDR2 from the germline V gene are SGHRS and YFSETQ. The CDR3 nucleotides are TGCGCCAGCAGCTTGGGGGGGAGGACCTACGAGCAGTACTTC. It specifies CASSLGGRTYEQYF. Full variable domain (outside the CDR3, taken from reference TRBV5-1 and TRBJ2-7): KAGVTQTPRYLIKTRGQQVTLSCSPISGHRSVSWYQQTPGQGLQFLFEYFSETQRNKGNFPGRFSGRQFSNSRSEMNVSTLELGDSALYLCASSLGGRTYEQYFGPGTRLTVT.

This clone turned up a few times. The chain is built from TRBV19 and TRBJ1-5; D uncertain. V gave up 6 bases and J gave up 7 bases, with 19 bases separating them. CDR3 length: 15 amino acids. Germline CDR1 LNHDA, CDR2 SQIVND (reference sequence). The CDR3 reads CASSSNRAGRQPQHF. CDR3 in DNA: TGTGCCAGTAGCTCCAATAGGGCGGGGAGACAGCCCCAGCATTTT. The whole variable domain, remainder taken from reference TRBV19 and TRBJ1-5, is DGGITQSPKYLFRKEGQNVTLSCEQNLNHDAMYWYRQDPGQGLRLIYYSQIVNDFQKGDIAEGYSVSREKKESFPLTVTSAQKNPTAFYLCASSSNRAGRQPQHFGDGTRLSIL.

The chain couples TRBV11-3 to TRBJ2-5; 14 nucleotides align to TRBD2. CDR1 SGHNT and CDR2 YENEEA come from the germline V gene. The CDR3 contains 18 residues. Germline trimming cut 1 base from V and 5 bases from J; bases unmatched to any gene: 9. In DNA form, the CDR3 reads TGTGCCAGCAGCTTAGCGAGACTAGCGGGGGGGCGGCGTGAGACCCAGTACTTC. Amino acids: CASSLARLAGGRRETQYF.

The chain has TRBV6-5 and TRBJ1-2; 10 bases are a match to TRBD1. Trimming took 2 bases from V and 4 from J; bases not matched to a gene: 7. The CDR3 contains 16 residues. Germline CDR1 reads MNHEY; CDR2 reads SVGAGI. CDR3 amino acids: CASSYQTDRGGYGYTF. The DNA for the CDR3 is TGTGCCAGCAGTTACCAAACGGACAGGGGGGGCTATGGCTACACCTTC.

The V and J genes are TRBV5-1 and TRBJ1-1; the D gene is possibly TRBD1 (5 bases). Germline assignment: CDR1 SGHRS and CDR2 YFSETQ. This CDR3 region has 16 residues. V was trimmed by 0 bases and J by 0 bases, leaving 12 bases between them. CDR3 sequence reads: CASSLVPGLMNTEAFF. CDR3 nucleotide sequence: TGCGCCAGCAGCTTGGTACCGGGACTGATGAACACTGAAGCTTTCTTT.

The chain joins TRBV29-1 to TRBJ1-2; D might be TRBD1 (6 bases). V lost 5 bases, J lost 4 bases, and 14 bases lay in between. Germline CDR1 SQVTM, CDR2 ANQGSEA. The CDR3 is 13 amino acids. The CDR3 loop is CSVTGSGSYGYTF. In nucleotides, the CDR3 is TGCAGCGTTACAGGGTCGGGGAGCTATGGCTACACCTTC. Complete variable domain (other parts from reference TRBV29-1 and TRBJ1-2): SAVISQKPSRDICQRGTSLTIQCQVDSQVTMMFWYRQQPGQSLTLIATANQGSEATYESGFVIDKFPISRPNLTFSTLTVSNMSPEDSSIYLCSVTGSGSYGYTFGSGTRLTVV.

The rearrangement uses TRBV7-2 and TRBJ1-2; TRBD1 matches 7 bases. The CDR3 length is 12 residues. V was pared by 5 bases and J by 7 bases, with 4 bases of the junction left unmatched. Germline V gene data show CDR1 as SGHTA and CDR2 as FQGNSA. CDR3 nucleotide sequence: TGTGCCAGCAGCGAGACAGGGACTGGCTACACCTTC. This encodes CASSETGTGYTF.

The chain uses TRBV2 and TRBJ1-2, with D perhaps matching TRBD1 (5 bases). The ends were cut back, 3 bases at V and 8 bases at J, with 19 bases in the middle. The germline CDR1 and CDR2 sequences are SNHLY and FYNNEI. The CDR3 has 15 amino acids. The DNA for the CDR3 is TGTGCCAGCAGTGACCTCGGGGGTTCAGGGCTGGGCTACACCTTC. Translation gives CASSDLGGSGLGYTF.